What follows are 23 T cell receptor beta chains derived from one specimen sequenced in a study of Graves' ophthalmopathy and Graves' hyperthyroidism. From RNA, the CDR3 regions of TCR beta chains were amplified and sequenced. A first-round RT-PCR used HTBI primers, followed by a second-round multiplex PCR. TCRdb independently ran MiXCR on the multiplex PCR reads; one entry per CDR3 protein. The sample records over a million distinct CDR3 sequences, around a third being singletons. Sequenced input: peripheral blood or thyroid tissue (not recorded which). These receptors came from an adult man with Graves' hyperthyroidism.

The rearrangement links TRBV25-1 to TRBJ1-2; weak D call: TRBD1 (6 bases). Trimming shortened V by 4 bases and J by 7 bases, and 13 bases separated the two germline ends. The germline gives CDR1 MGHDK, CDR2 SYGVNS. The length of the CDR3 is 13 residues. The CDR3 is CASSVDRRLGYTF. The CDR3 coding sequence is TGTGCCAGCAGTGTCGACAGGCGCCTTGGCTACACCTTC.

This clonotype was detected only a few times. The chain links TRBV10-3 to TRBJ2-7; 10 positions agree with TRBD1. The CDR3 sequence is 17 residues long. Germline CDR1 ENHRY, CDR2 SYGVKD. The V segment lost 3 bases and the J segment 2 bases; nucleotides outside the gene matches: 10. The CDR3 spells CAISDWALGTGAYEQYF. The CDR3 DNA sequence: TGTGCCATCAGTGATTGGGCCCTTGGGACAGGGGCCTACGAGCAGTACTTC.

The DNA of the CDR3 is TGTGCCAGCAGTGCTGCTAGCGGGTCGACGCAGTATTTT. Its translation is CASSAASGSTQYF. V gene TRBV12-3 or TRBV12-4 combines with J gene TRBJ2-3; TRBD2 agrees at 8 bases. The V segment lost 5 bases and the J segment 9 bases; nucleotides outside the gene matches: 7. CDR3 length: 13 amino acids.

This clonotype was observed at least ten times. The rearrangement joins TRBV7-9 to TRBJ2-6; maybe TRBD2 (5 bases). The CDR3 extends over 16 amino acids. The germline CDR1 and CDR2 sequences are SEHNR and FQNEAQ (reference sequence). Trimming removed 1 base at V and 0 bases at J, with 7 bases between. The CDR3: CASSLGRNSGANVLTF. CDR3 in DNA: TGTGCCAGCAGCTTAGGGAGGAACTCTGGGGCCAACGTCCTGACTTTC.

V is TRBV25-1 and J is TRBJ2-7; no firm D call. The germline V gene encodes CDR1 MGHDK and CDR2 SYGVNS. The CDR3 consists of 14 residues. Trimming stripped 6 bases from V and 1 base from J, with 13 bases between. The CDR3 is CASRTLGTSYEQYF. CDR3 DNA: TGTGCCAGCAGGACCTTAGGTACGTCCTACGAGCAGTACTTC.

The chain combines TRBV20-1 with TRBJ2-7; possibly TRBD1 for D (6 bases). V lost 6 bases and J 9 bases, leaving 12 bases between the germline ends. The CDR3 is 10 amino acids. Germline V lookup: CDR1 DFQATT, CDR2 SNEGSKA (reference sequence). In DNA, the CDR3 is TGCAGTGCAAACAGGGAAGTGCAGTACTTC. This translates into CSANREVQYF.

The genes are TRBV20-1 and TRBJ2-7; TRBD2 aligns across 7 bases. The CDR3 runs 12 residues. Germline-derived CDR1 and CDR2 are DFQATT and SNEGSKA (reference sequence). The trim removed 5 bases at V and 4 bases at J, leaving 5 bases unmatched. This CDR3 reads CSAFLADYEQYF. DNA of the CDR3: TGCAGTGCTTTCCTAGCGGATTACGAGCAGTACTTC.

As for this clonotype: Compared with germline, one end of the junction differs, possibly owing to a read error. J is TRBJ2-2 and V is TRBV6-5, with D possibly matching TRBD2 (5 bases). CDR1 MNHEY and CDR2 SVGAGI come from the germline V gene. The CDR3 spans 16 residues. CDR3 DNA sequence: TGTGCCAGCAGGGACCTTTGGACCACGAACACCGGGGAGCTGTCTTGG. It is translated as CASRDLWTTNTGELSW.

The CDR3 is CASSHSRFQETQYF. In nucleotides, the CDR3 is TGTGCCAGCAGCCATTCCAGATTCCAAGAGACCCAGTACTTC. V gene TRBV28 combines with J gene TRBJ2-5; D is unclear. The V gene lost 6 bases and the J gene lost 1 base, with 12 bases spanning the gap. The CDR3 is made up of 14 amino acids. Germline lookup yields CDR1 MDHEN and CDR2 SYDVKM.

The rearrangement uses TRBV7-6 and TRBJ1-2; 9 positions match TRBD1. CDR3 length equals 15 residues. The germline CDR1 and CDR2 sequences are SGHVS and FNYEAQ. V lost 5 bases to trimming and J lost 5 bases; unmatched junction nucleotides: 9. DNA for the CDR3: TGTGCCAGCAGCCAAGGGCGACAGGGGGAATATGGCTACACCTTC. It translates to CASSQGRQGEYGYTF.

The rearrangement links TRBV7-2 to TRBJ2-7; 7 bases fit TRBD1. CDR3 length: 14 residues. Germline V gene data show CDR1 as SGHTA and CDR2 as FQGNSA. Trimming at V came to 5 bases and at J to 4 bases, leaving 8 bases not matched to a gene. CDR3 in amino acids: CASSVQRGLYEQYF. CDR3 in DNA: TGTGCCAGCAGCGTCCAAAGGGGGCTATACGAGCAGTACTTC.

The chain is built from TRBV20-1 and TRBJ2-7; 11 bases align to TRBD2. V dropped 0 bases and J dropped 6; count of bases not matched to a gene: 7. This CDR3 is built from 15 residues. Germline V gene lookup returns CDR1 DFQATT and CDR2 SNEGSKA (reference sequence). The CDR3: CSARDRLAGGLEQYF. In DNA form, the CDR3 reads TGCAGTGCTAGAGATAGGTTAGCGGGAGGGCTCGAGCAGTACTTC.

V usage is TRBV5-6 and J usage is TRBJ1-4; 9 bases are a match to TRBD1. The germline gives CDR1 SGHDT, CDR2 YYEEEE. This CDR3 is built from 16 residues. J lost 7 bases, V lost 4 bases, and 11 bases had no gene match. The CDR3 DNA reads TGTGCCAGCAGCGCAACAGGGGGCTTGATTCTTGAAAAACTGTTTTTT. This translates into CASSATGGLILEKLFF.

In its sample, this clonotype was seen once. The chain couples TRBV27 to TRBJ2-5; 7 bases align to TRBD2. This CDR3 comprises 14 residues. V lost 7 bases and J lost 5; bases outside the gene matches: 10. CDR1 is MNHEY and CDR2 is SMNVEV in the germline V gene (reference sequence). The CDR3 is CASMRGWSSETQYF. In nucleotides, the CDR3 is TGTGCCAGCATGCGGGGGTGGTCCTCGGAGACCCAGTACTTC.

As concerns this clonotype: The junction shows a germline mismatch at one end, possibly a read error. V and J are TRBV12-3 or TRBV12-4 and TRBJ2-5; D may be TRBD1 or TRBD2 (5 bases each). This CDR3 is built from 13 residues. In nucleotides, the CDR3 is TGTGCCAGCACCGGGACCTCACAAGAGGCCCAGTACTTC. Protein sequence: CASTGTSQEAQYF.

This clonotype came up many times. The chain recombines TRBV7-2 with TRBJ2-7; D possibly uses TRBD1 or TRBD2 (6 bases each). The V and J ends lost 7 bases and 0 bases respectively, with 16 bases between them. The CDR3 extends over 15 amino acids. Germline values: CDR1 SGHTA, CDR2 FQGNSA. The CDR3 DNA reads as TGTGCCAGCACCATGGACTGGGGGGCCTCCTACGAGCAGTACTTC. Protein product: CASTMDWGASYEQYF.

The rearrangement joins TRBV12-3 or TRBV12-4 to TRBJ1-5; tentatively, D is TRBD1 (6 bases). This CDR3 has 14 amino acids. V was shortened by 6 bases and J by 11 bases, with 20 bases between the two germline ends. The CDR3 is CASSRPGAQETQHF. CDR3 sequence (DNA): TGTGCCAGCAGCCGACCAGGGGCCCAAGAGACCCAGCATTTT.

This chain links TRBV14 with TRBJ1-1; no clear D. The CDR3 has 12 residues. Germline-derived CDR1 and CDR2 are SGHDN and FVKESK. The V end was cut by 6 bases, the J end by 10 bases, with 15 bases between. The CDR3 reads CASSQSLMRAFF. CDR3 bases: TGTGCCAGCAGTCAGTCACTTATGAGAGCTTTCTTT.

V gene TRBV29-1 combines with J gene TRBJ2-6, with D possibly being TRBD1 (6 bases). In germline, CDR1 is SQVTM, CDR2 ANQGSEA. CDR3 length: 14 amino acids. DNA for the CDR3: TGCAGTGACTCGGGACACTCTGGGGCCAACGTCCTGACTTTC. This encodes CSDSGHSGANVLTF.

Turning to this clonotype: Its ends do not fully match the called genes, so a read error is possible. The V and J genes are TRBV10-3 and TRBJ2-7; no reliable D call. The germline V gene has CDR1 ENHRY and CDR2 SYGVKD. This CDR3 has 12 amino acids. The CDR3 DNA sequence: TGTGCCAGCAGTCCTATAAGGAGCGAGCAGTACTTC. Amino acids: CASSPIRSEQYF.

This clonotype has at least ten counts. This chain links TRBV29-1 with TRBJ2-2, with 10 positions matching TRBD1. The CDR3 consists of 17 residues. Per germline, CDR1 SQVTM and CDR2 ANQGSEA. Losses at the gene ends were 3 bases for V and 5 bases for J; bases not matched to a gene: 12. CDR3 sequence (DNA): TGCAGCGTTGAGAGATCCTCCGGGACAGGGGTGACCGGGGAGCTGTTTTTT. Protein product: CSVERSSGTGVTGELFF.

About this clonotype: This may be a read error: a much more frequent sequence differs by one nucleotide. This chain links TRBV12-3 or TRBV12-4 with TRBJ1-2; D not certain. V was shortened by 7 bases and J by 8 bases, with 11 bases between the two germline ends. This CDR3 has 11 residues. CDR3 sequence: CASTHGEGYTF. The CDR3 DNA follows: TGTGCCAGCACCCACGGGGAGGGCTACACCTTC.

Notes on this clonotype: The DNA is left out, because the CDR3 cannot be placed on it with certainty; the CDR3 is given as TCRdb lists it. This chain uses TRBV15 with TRBJ1-2. Germline V gene sequence: CDR1 LNHNV, CDR2 YYDKDF (reference sequence). From its first to its last residue, the CDR3 has 11 amino acids. This CDR3 reads CATSRVGGGSF.